A selection of T cell receptor beta chains follows, all from one sample in a study of T-cell memory formation after mild COVID-19. TCRdb processed the 5' RACE reads anew with MiXCR; each CDR3 protein has one entry. The table includes 280,000 or so distinct CDR3 sequences, approximately 8.4% detected once. Sequencing input: PBMCs or a T cell subset sorted from them (not recorded which). The receptors were gathered from a man aged 18 to 35 who had mild COVID-19 (a few samples of this study predate the infection). Cell type and time point are not known. Each CDR3 is given with its conserved first and last residue. D genes are given only for firm matches.

v_call d_call cdr3_aa
TRBV5-1 - CASSLEGESTDTQYF
TRBV7-2 - CASGGSGAQETQYF
TRBV28 - CASSTPETLELFF
TRBV12-3/TRBV12-4 - CASRDTSAGTQYF
TRBV4-1 - CASSPLGRARELFF
TRBV6-6 - CASRSDGTEQFF
TRBV12-3/TRBV12-4 TRBD2 CASSPPLRGGEQFF
TRBV6-5 TRBD1 CASSYSTGAAVSPLHF
TRBV30 TRBD2 CAWSVPKIAGWTQYF
TRBV24-1 TRBD1 CATAPGQGWMDEQFF
TRBV18 - CASSHSLNEQFF
TRBV6-6 - CASSVHPGTVSYNEQFF
TRBV4-3 - CASRQRTGRRGNQPQHF
TRBV12-3/TRBV12-4 TRBD2 CASRTSGNNEQFF
TRBV6-2/TRBV6-3 - CASSPDGGYSNQPQHF
TRBV29-1 - CSVEKEDHLYTQYF
TRBV4-1 TRBD1 CASSQSRDRDLQHF
TRBV6-2/TRBV6-3 - CASRGTSSDTQYF
TRBV10-3 TRBD2 CAIREGLAGTYEQYF
TRBV5-1 - CASRPKPTGELFF
TRBV4-3 - CASSQDTGNEQFF
TRBV9 - CASSVDGAEQFF
TRBV5-1 - CASSLGFNEQFF
TRBV12-3/TRBV12-4 - CASSLNPDKSLALHF
TRBV7-8 TRBD2 CASSQGRGAREQFF
TRBV15 TRBD2 CATSSGLAQETQYF
TRBV7-2 TRBD1 CASSLEGTGGSLEAFF
TRBV12-3/TRBV12-4 TRBD2 CASSASPGLARSSYNEQFF
TRBV10-3 TRBD1 CAISESGTGVNSPLHF
TRBV20-1 - CSAGPGEETQYF
TRBV5-1 - CASRYDGGTEAFF
TRBV14 - CASSQGPNQPQHF
TRBV18 - CASSLLGISYEQYF
TRBV7-9 - CASQPGQLGSGELFF
TRBV5-6 TRBD2 CASTLGERGATDTQYF
TRBV5-1 - CASSLAEGVSEKLFF
TRBV28 - CASSSGRSPRNGYTF
TRBV7-6 - CASSLVRDGVAYGYTF
TRBV6-5 - CASARVPETQYF
TRBV6-2/TRBV6-3 - CASSFPRPDTQYF
TRBV5-1 - CASSPRRDTAGANVLTF
TRBV20-1 - CSAREKRHYGYTF
TRBV14 TRBD2 CASSPGPSKIRTSLNNEQFF
TRBV18 - CASSPRTTATNEKLFF
TRBV5-1 TRBD1 CASSLLQGAGEKLFF
TRBV6-5 - CASSYSTGRDTQYF
TRBV28 TRBD1 CASNKGARDTQYF
TRBV12-3/TRBV12-4 - CASTNLWDNNEQFF
TRBV12-3/TRBV12-4 - CASSQGGWYEQYF
TRBV6-1 - CASSVPRGQDEAFF
TRBV15 TRBD1 CATSRDRGTGTLNEQFF
TRBV6-5 - CASSYASGAITEAFF
TRBV2 - CASSIYNYGYTF